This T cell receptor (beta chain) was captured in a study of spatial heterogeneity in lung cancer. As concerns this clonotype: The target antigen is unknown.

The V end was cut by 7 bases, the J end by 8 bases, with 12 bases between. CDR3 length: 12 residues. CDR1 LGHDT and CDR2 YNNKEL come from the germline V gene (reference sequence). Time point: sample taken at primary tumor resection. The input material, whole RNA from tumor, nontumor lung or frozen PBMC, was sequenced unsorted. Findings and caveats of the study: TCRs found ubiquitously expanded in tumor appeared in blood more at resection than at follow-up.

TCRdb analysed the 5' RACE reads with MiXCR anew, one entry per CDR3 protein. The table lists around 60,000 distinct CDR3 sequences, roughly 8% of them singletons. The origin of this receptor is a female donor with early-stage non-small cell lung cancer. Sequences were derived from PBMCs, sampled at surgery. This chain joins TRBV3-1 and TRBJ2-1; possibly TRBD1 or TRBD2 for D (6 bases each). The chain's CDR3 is CASTPGGHEQFF. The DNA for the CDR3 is TGTGCCAGCACCCCTGGGGGGCATGAGCAGTTCTTC.